Listed below are T cell receptor beta chains from one sample, sequenced in a study of blood T cell repertoires in COVID-19. The method was immunoSEQ multiplex PCR; TCRdb's version includes in-frame clones alone and lacks a portion of them. The sample includes approximately 260,000 clones, 75% to 90% seen only once; the top ten take about 4.3%. Sequencing input: peripheral blood. The receptors were gathered from a man between 60 and 70 years old who had recovered from COVID-19. Each CDR3 is given with its conserved first and last residue. The D gene is left open where the match is weak. Expanded clones get a size class; other rows say once, few or many, or leave the size out.

J gene: TRBJ2-3
clone size: .
V gene: TRBV28
CDR3 length: 13
D gene: .
CDR3 DNA: TGTGCCAGCAGTCCCCCGTTTGGGGAGTTACTGTATTTT
CDR3 protein: CASSPPFGELLYF

J gene: TRBJ1-3
clone size: .
V gene: TRBV9
CDR3 length: 17
D gene: TRBD1
CDR3 DNA: TGTGCCAGCAGCGTAGAACTACAGGGGGCGCTGGGAAACACCATATATTTT
CDR3 protein: CASSVELQGALGNTIYF

J gene: TRBJ1-1
clone size: .
V gene: TRBV7-2
CDR3 length: 14
D gene: .
CDR3 DNA: TGTGCCAGCAGCATGAGACAGAGCAACACTGAAGCTTTCTTT
CDR3 protein: CASSMRQSNTEAFF

J gene: TRBJ1-4
clone size: .
V gene: TRBV6-6
CDR3 length: 16
D gene: TRBD1
CDR3 DNA: TGTGCCAGCAGACCGGGACAGGGGGCGTTGGTCGAAAAACTGTTTTTT
CDR3 protein: CASRPGQGALVEKLFF

J gene: TRBJ1-4
clone size: .
V gene: TRBV18
CDR3 length: 15
D gene: .
CDR3 DNA: TGTGCCAGCTCCCAGGACAAGGGGAGGAGTGAAAAACTGTTTTTT
CDR3 protein: CASSQDKGRSEKLFF

J gene: TRBJ2-6
clone size: once
V gene: TRBV5-1
CDR3 length: 16
D gene: .
CDR3 DNA: TGCGCCAGCAGCTTGGGACACCTCTCTGGGGCCAACGTCCTGACTTTC
CDR3 protein: CASSLGHLSGANVLTF

J gene: TRBJ2-3
clone size: .
V gene: TRBV11-2
CDR3 length: 16
D gene: .
CDR3 DNA: TGTGCCAGCAGCTTAGTGGGCGGCGGACGGGGAGATACGCAGTATTTT
CDR3 protein: CASSLVGGGRGDTQYF

J gene: TRBJ2-3
clone size: .
V gene: TRBV5-1
CDR3 length: 15
D gene: TRBD2
CDR3 DNA: TGCGCCAGCAGCTTGGCGGGAGGGCTGAGAGATACGCAGTATTTT
CDR3 protein: CASSLAGGLRDTQYF

J gene: TRBJ1-3
clone size: .
V gene: TRBV9
CDR3 length: 16
D gene: .
CDR3 DNA: TGTGCCAGCAGCGCCGGGCCGGGGGGCGCCGGAAACACCATATATTTT
CDR3 protein: CASSAGPGGAGNTIYF

J gene: TRBJ1-5
clone size: .
V gene: TRBV2
CDR3 length: 14
D gene: .
CDR3 DNA: TGTGCCAGCAGGCGGGGGGGGTCTAGGGGGCCCCAGCATTTT
CDR3 protein: CASRRGGSRGPQHF

J gene: TRBJ1-2
clone size: .
V gene: TRBV3-1/TRBV3-2
CDR3 length: 15
D gene: TRBD1
CDR3 DNA: TGTGCCAGCAGCCAGACAGGGGGCGCGTACTATGGCTACACCTTC
CDR3 protein: CASSQTGGAYYGYTF

J gene: TRBJ1-5
clone size: .
V gene: TRBV5-6
CDR3 length: 15
D gene: TRBD1
CDR3 DNA: TGTGCCAGCAGCTTGGGGGCGACAGGGGGACAGCCCCAGCATTTT
CDR3 protein: CASSLGATGGQPQHF

J gene: TRBJ1-1
clone size: .
V gene: TRBV6-5
CDR3 length: 13
D gene: .
CDR3 DNA: TGTGCCAGCAGTTCGCGGTCGTCCAGTGAAGCTTTCTTT
CDR3 protein: CASSSRSSSEAFF

J gene: TRBJ2-7
clone size: .
V gene: TRBV5-1
CDR3 length: 13
D gene: .
CDR3 DNA: TGCGCCAGCAGCTTGGAGCTAGCGAGGGAGCAGTACTTC
CDR3 protein: CASSLELAREQYF

J gene: TRBJ2-7
clone size: .
V gene: TRBV9
CDR3 length: 15
D gene: .
CDR3 DNA: TGTGCCAGCAGCCCAGGGCCCAACACAAACTACGAGCAGTACTTC
CDR3 protein: CASSPGPNTNYEQYF

J gene: TRBJ1-2
clone size: .
V gene: TRBV12-2
CDR3 length: 17
D gene: .
CDR3 DNA: TGTGCAAGTCGCTTAGCGTCGGACAGGGAACTATTACAGGGCTACACCTTC
CDR3 protein: CASRLASDRELLQGYTF

J gene: TRBJ2-7
clone size: .
V gene: TRBV19
CDR3 length: 18
D gene: TRBD2
CDR3 DNA: TGTGCCAGTAGTATGGTCGCAATGGCTAGCGGGAGCCCCTACGAGCAGTACTTC
CDR3 protein: CASSMVAMASGSPYEQYF

J gene: TRBJ1-2
clone size: .
V gene: TRBV5-4
CDR3 length: 16
D gene: TRBD1
CDR3 DNA: TGTGCCAGCAGCTGGCGGGGACAGGAACCTAACTATGGCTACACCTTC
CDR3 protein: CASSWRGQEPNYGYTF

J gene: TRBJ2-7
clone size: .
V gene: TRBV7-8
CDR3 length: 16
D gene: TRBD2
CDR3 DNA: TGTGCCAGCAGCTTGGCTAGCGGGAGGAGGTCCTACGAGCAGTACTTC
CDR3 protein: CASSLASGRRSYEQYF

J gene: TRBJ2-2
clone size: .
V gene: TRBV19
CDR3 length: 14
D gene: TRBD2
CDR3 DNA: TGTGCCAGTTCTAGGACTAGTGCCACCGGGGAGCTGTTTTTT
CDR3 protein: CASSRTSATGELFF

J gene: TRBJ2-3
clone size: .
V gene: TRBV24-1
CDR3 length: 15
D gene: TRBD1
CDR3 DNA: TGTGCCACCAGAGGCAGGGGGCAGTCGGCAGATACGCAGTATTTT
CDR3 protein: CATRGRGQSADTQYF

J gene: TRBJ2-7
clone size: .
V gene: TRBV7-5
CDR3 length: 14
D gene: .
CDR3 DNA: TGTGTCAGAAGCTTAGTACAGGGGAGCTACGAGCAGTACTTC
CDR3 protein: CVRSLVQGSYEQYF

J gene: TRBJ2-7
clone size: .
V gene: TRBV5-1
CDR3 length: 15
D gene: .
CDR3 DNA: TGCGCCAGCAGCATATTGACAGGGAGGTTCGACGAGCAGTACTTC
CDR3 protein: CASSILTGRFDEQYF

J gene: TRBJ2-7
clone size: .
V gene: TRBV11-2
CDR3 length: 13
D gene: TRBD2
CDR3 DNA: TGTGCCAGCACCCGGGAGGACGGGGTAGAGCAGTACTTC
CDR3 protein: CASTREDGVEQYF

J gene: TRBJ2-1
clone size: .
V gene: TRBV6-2/TRBV6-3
CDR3 length: 20
D gene: TRBD1
CDR3 DNA: TGTGCCAGCAGTTACGGGTCTTCAAGGACAGGGGGGATCTCCTACAATGAGCAGTTCTTC
CDR3 protein: CASSYGSSRTGGISYNEQFF

J gene: TRBJ1-2
clone size: .
V gene: TRBV5-1
CDR3 length: 15
D gene: TRBD1
CDR3 DNA: TGCGCCAGCAGCTTGGTTGGACAGGGGGGATATGGCTACACCTTC
CDR3 protein: CASSLVGQGGYGYTF

J gene: TRBJ2-3
clone size: .
V gene: TRBV30
CDR3 length: 15
D gene: .
CDR3 DNA: TGTGCCTGGCGTTTGGGCAGGGGCTGGCCAGATACGCAGTATTTT
CDR3 protein: CAWRLGRGWPDTQYF

J gene: TRBJ1-4
clone size: .
V gene: TRBV7-9
CDR3 length: 15
D gene: .
CDR3 DNA: TGTGCCAGCAGCTTAGCCAGGCAGCGGAGTGAAAAACTGTTTTTT
CDR3 protein: CASSLARQRSEKLFF

J gene: TRBJ2-5
clone size: .
V gene: TRBV7-9
CDR3 length: 15
D gene: TRBD2
CDR3 DNA: TGTGCCAGCAGCCCGGGGACTAGCGTGCAAGAGACCCAGTACTTC
CDR3 protein: CASSPGTSVQETQYF

J gene: TRBJ2-4
clone size: .
V gene: TRBV30
CDR3 length: 16
D gene: .
CDR3 DNA: TGTGCCTGGAGTGTACCGTGGGACTCAGCCAAAAACATTCAGTACTTC
CDR3 protein: CAWSVPWDSAKNIQYF

J gene: TRBJ1-1
clone size: .
V gene: TRBV6-1
CDR3 length: 13
D gene: .
CDR3 DNA: TGTGCCAGCAGTTCAAACAGGGAACCTGAAGCTTTCTTT
CDR3 protein: CASSSNREPEAFF

J gene: TRBJ1-2
clone size: .
V gene: TRBV28
CDR3 length: 17
D gene: TRBD1
CDR3 DNA: TGTGCCAGCAGTCCGACCGGGACAGGGGGCGTCTTGGATGGCTACACCTTC
CDR3 protein: CASSPTGTGGVLDGYTF

J gene: TRBJ2-6
clone size: .
V gene: TRBV6-4
CDR3 length: 14
D gene: .
CDR3 DNA: TGTGCCGGGGGACTGAGGGATGGGGCCAACGTCCTGACTTTC
CDR3 protein: CAGGLRDGANVLTF

J gene: TRBJ1-5
clone size: .
V gene: TRBV19
CDR3 length: 15
D gene: TRBD1
CDR3 DNA: TGTGCCAGTAGCTATGACAGGGTCAGCAATCAGCCCCAGCATTTT
CDR3 protein: CASSYDRVSNQPQHF

J gene: TRBJ1-3
clone size: .
V gene: TRBV12-3/TRBV12-4
CDR3 length: 13
D gene: .
CDR3 DNA: TGTGCCAGCAGTTTGAACGGTGGAAACACCATATATTTT
CDR3 protein: CASSLNGGNTIYF

J gene: TRBJ1-2
clone size: .
V gene: TRBV12-3/TRBV12-4
CDR3 length: 13
D gene: .
CDR3 DNA: TGTGCCAGCAGTTTGGAGGAGAACTATGGCTACACCTTC
CDR3 protein: CASSLEENYGYTF

J gene: TRBJ1-5
clone size: .
V gene: TRBV7-9
CDR3 length: 12
D gene: .
CDR3 DNA: TGTGCCAGCAGCTCCTTAGATCAGCCCCAGCATTTT
CDR3 protein: CASSSLDQPQHF

J gene: TRBJ2-4
clone size: .
V gene: TRBV7-9
CDR3 length: 14
D gene: .
CDR3 DNA: TGTGCCAGCAGCTTAGCGGGCAGCAAAAACATTCAGTACTTC
CDR3 protein: CASSLAGSKNIQYF